These 20 T cell receptor beta chains were sequenced from one sample in a study of OX40 agonist ivuxolimab in advanced cancers. The table came from immunoSEQ multiplex PCR; TCRdb's copy has only in-frame clones and leaves some out. Of some 64,000 clones in the sample, about 90% were seen once. The source was CD4+ or CD8+ T cells sorted from blood, collected in a trial of the OX40 agonist ivuxolimab. The receptors originated from an adult with an advanced solid tumor such as melanoma, head and neck, liver or kidney cancer.

On this clone: The junction differs from germline at one of its ends, possibly a read error. The V and J genes are TRBV4-1 and TRBJ1-1; D possibly corresponds to TRBD1 (5 bases). The CDR3 runs 13 residues. Looked up from germline, CDR1 is MGHRA and CDR2 is YSYEKL. The CDR3 DNA reads as TGCGCCAGCAGCCCCCCAGGGAACGCTGAAGCTTTCTTT. Amino acids: CASSPPGNAEAFF.

This clone occurred once. The chain uses TRBV19 and TRBJ2-3; D gene ambiguous. CDR1 is LNHDA, CDR2 SQIVND, per germline (reference sequence). This CDR3 region has 14 residues. V was trimmed by 8 bases and J by 0 bases, leaving 12 bases between them. The DNA for the CDR3 is TGTGCCAGTCGGAGCGAGTGGAGCACAGATACGCAGTATTTT. It encodes CASRSEWSTDTQYF.

The chain uses TRBV6-5 and TRBJ2-3; D ambiguous. V gave up 5 bases and J gave up 2 bases, with 11 bases separating them. Germline values: CDR1 MNHEY, CDR2 SVGAGI. The CDR3 spans 14 residues. The CDR3 DNA follows: TGTGCCAGCAGTCCAAGCGATGTCACAGATACGCAGTATTTT. This encodes CASSPSDVTDTQYF.

J is TRBJ2-5 and V is TRBV7-9; D gene unclear. This CDR3 comprises 11 residues. Germline V gene sequence: CDR1 SEHNR, CDR2 FQNEAQ (reference sequence). V was pared by 1 base and J by 7 bases, with 4 bases between. CDR3 in amino acids: CASSLVLTQYF. DNA of the CDR3: TGTGCCAGCAGCTTAGTTTTGACCCAGTACTTC.

The chain carries TRBV19 and TRBJ1-3; D might be TRBD1 (5 bases). The V gene lost 3 bases and the J gene lost 5 bases, with 14 bases spanning the gap. The germline gives CDR1 LNHDA, CDR2 SQIVND (reference sequence). The CDR3 runs 15 residues. The CDR3 bases are TGTGCCAGTAGTATTTGGGACGGCGGACGAAACACCATATATTTT. Translating it yields CASSIWDGGRNTIYF.

The rearrangement joins TRBV4-3 to TRBJ2-6, with D perhaps matching TRBD2 (7 bases). The ends were cut back, 0 bases at V and 12 bases at J, with 12 bases in the middle. The CDR3 spans 14 residues. The germline V gene encodes CDR1 LGHNA and CDR2 YSLEER. The CDR3 reads CASSQEDRGGVLTF. In DNA form, the CDR3 reads TGCGCCAGCAGCCAAGAGGATAGGGGGGGCGTCCTGACTTTC.

This rearrangement joins TRBV7-2 to TRBJ2-7; D is perhaps TRBD1 (6 bases). CDR3 size: 18 residues. The germline V and J ends were trimmed by 2 bases and 3 bases, with 23 bases remaining between them. The V gene's germline CDR1 is SGHTA and CDR2 FQGNSA. Here the CDR3 DNA reads TGTGCCAGCAGCTTAACCCGCCCCTTGGCGCAAGGGGGCTACGAGCAGTACTTC. Encoded protein: CASSLTRPLAQGGYEQYF.

This clone appeared once. V is TRBV6-5 and J is TRBJ1-3; D uncertain. CDR1 and CDR2 from the germline V gene are MNHEY and SVGAGI. The ends were cut back, 5 bases at V and 4 bases at J, with 6 bases in the middle. The CDR3 has 12 amino acids. CDR3 sequence reads: CASSHPGNTIYF. CDR3 DNA: TGTGCCAGCAGTCACCCCGGAAACACCATATATTTT.

The rearrangement links TRBV25-1 to TRBJ2-3; the D is unclear. Germline-derived CDR1 and CDR2 are MGHDK and SYGVNS. This CDR3 is built from 14 residues. Trimming stripped 0 bases from V and 7 bases from J, with 11 bases between. CDR3 DNA sequence: TGTGCCAGCAGTGAATATCTCGAACCGAATACGCAGTATTTT. It encodes CASSEYLEPNTQYF.

The chain combines TRBV7-2 with TRBJ1-2, with 8 bases that match TRBD1. After removal of 5 bases from V and 2 bases from J, the junction contained 7 bases not matched to a gene. The CDR3 is made up of 15 amino acids. Germline values: CDR1 SGHTA, CDR2 FQGNSA. CDR3 DNA sequence: TGTGCCAGCAGCCTCGACAGGGGATGGAACTATGGCTACACCTTC. Protein sequence: CASSLDRGWNYGYTF. The whole variable domain, remainder taken from reference TRBV7-2 and TRBJ1-2, is GAGVSQSPSNKVTEKGKDVELRCDPISGHTALYWYRQSLGQGLEFLIYFQGNSAPDKSGLPSDRFSAERTGGSVSTLTIQRTQQEDSAVYLCASSLDRGWNYGYTFGSGTRLTVV.

This clone has only one observation. This rearrangement joins TRBV7-9 to TRBJ2-1; D is undetermined. This CDR3 contains 12 residues. CDR1 is SEHNR, CDR2 FQNEAQ, per germline (reference sequence). V dropped 3 bases and J dropped 9 bases, with 9 bases sitting between them. Here the CDR3 DNA reads TGTGCCAGCAGCTTCGAGAGGCGTGAGCAGTTCTTC. Residues: CASSFERREQFF.

The chain couples TRBV10-3 to TRBJ1-3; no reliable D call. Between the trimmed V and J ends, which lost 5 bases and 1 base, there was a span of 9 bases. Germline assignment: CDR1 ENHRY and CDR2 SYGVKD. The CDR3 length is 14 residues. CDR3 protein: CAISSDSSGNTIYF. The DNA of the CDR3 is TGTGCCATCAGTTCTGACTCGTCTGGAAACACCATATATTTT.

The chain links TRBV5-1 to TRBJ2-1; D not resolved. Trimming stripped 1 base from V and 6 bases from J, with 8 bases between. This CDR3 region has 13 residues. The germline V gene has CDR1 SGHRS and CDR2 YFSETQ. The CDR3 sequence: CASSLRPTNEQFF. Written as DNA, the CDR3 is TGCGCCAGCAGCTTGAGGCCAACCAATGAGCAGTTCTTC.

V is TRBV5-1 and J is TRBJ1-4; D is uncertain. The germline V gene has CDR1 SGHRS and CDR2 YFSETQ. Trimming removed 3 bases at V and 0 bases at J, with 9 bases between. The CDR3 sequence is 15 residues long. The CDR3 DNA sequence: TGCGCCAGCAGCTCCCGGATTGCAACTAATGAAAAACTGTTTTTT. Translating gives CASSSRIATNEKLFF. Combining the CDR3 with reference TRBV5-1 and TRBJ1-4 gives the whole variable domain KAGVTQTPRYLIKTRGQQVTLSCSPISGHRSVSWYQQTPGQGLQFLFEYFSETQRNKGNFPGRFSGRQFSNSRSEMNVSTLELGDSALYLCASSSRIATNEKLFFGSGTQLSVL.

The rearrangement joins TRBV6-5 to TRBJ2-1, with 7 bases lining up with TRBD2. V dropped 0 bases and J dropped 5; count of bases not matched to a gene: 7. Per the germline V gene, CDR1 is MNHEY and CDR2 is SVGAGI. This CDR3 region has 16 residues. The CDR3 DNA reads as TGTGCCAGCAGTTACTCAGCGGGAATGTTTGACAATGAGCAGTTCTTC. Translation: CASSYSAGMFDNEQFF.

This chain joins TRBV19 and TRBJ2-7; D is unresolved. The germline V gene has CDR1 LNHDA and CDR2 SQIVND (reference sequence). The V end was cut by 7 bases, the J end by 3 bases, with 13 bases between. The CDR3 runs 13 residues. As DNA, the CDR3 is TGTGCCAGTACCTCGGGCCGGTACTACGAGCAGTACTTC. Protein: CASTSGRYYEQYF.

The chain joins TRBV4-2 to TRBJ1-2; D is unclear. The CDR3 totals 17 residues. V was cut by 0 bases and J by 8 bases, with 22 bases left in between. Germline V CDR1 and CDR2: LGHNA, YNFKEQ. In nucleotides, the CDR3 is TGTGCCAGCAGCCAAGATGTGTCTTCCGGGGTCTCTCACGGCTACACCTTC. Translated, it gives CASSQDVSSGVSHGYTF.

The rearrangement joins TRBV7-8 to TRBJ2-1; 7 positions agree with TRBD2. V lost 3 bases to trimming and J lost 3 bases; unmatched junction nucleotides: 11. From germline, CDR1 is SGHVS and CDR2 FQNEAQ. The CDR3 consists of 17 residues. CDR3 nucleotide sequence: TGTGCCAGCAGCTTTCCGGAAGGACTAGGAAGCTACAATGAGCAGTTCTTC. Residues: CASSFPEGLGSYNEQFF.

V is TRBV13 and J is TRBJ1-3; perhaps TRBD1 as D (6 bases). The CDR3 has 13 amino acids. The V end was cut by 8 bases, the J end by 0 bases, with 8 bases between. The germline V gene has CDR1 PRHDT and CDR2 FYEKMQ (reference sequence). CDR3 sequence: CASLGASGNTIYF. The DNA of the CDR3 is TGTGCCAGCTTGGGGGCCTCTGGAAACACCATATATTTT.

The genes are TRBV28 and TRBJ1-5, with 7 bases matching TRBD1. The CDR3 totals 14 residues. The germline V gene encodes CDR1 MDHEN and CDR2 SYDVKM. V lost 8 bases to trimming and J lost 2 bases; unmatched junction nucleotides: 6. CDR3 nucleotide sequence: TGTGCCAGCCATACAGGGGCGGGCAATCAGCCCCAGCATTTT. This sequence encodes CASHTGAGNQPQHF.